This T cell receptor beta chain was captured in a study of cytomegalovirus exposure and HLA in healthy donors. PCR employed 60 Vbeta and 13 Jbeta primers. TCRdb's copy holds only in-frame clones and misses some; the assay was immunoSEQ multiplex PCR. This table holds 74,000 or so clones, roughly 80% found once. This clone came up once. What it binds is unknown. Study-level results: A later analysis linked a missense variant in DCLRE1C to the trimming of TCR beta V and J genes.

The germline gives CDR1 KGHSH, CDR2 LQKENI. V was clipped by 3 bases and J by 3 bases, with 10 bases between them. There are 14 residues in the CDR3. The receptor comes from a woman between 40 and 50 years old in good health and CMV-seropositive. Source material: PBMCs. This chain joins TRBV18 and TRBJ2-3; D perhaps matches TRBD2 (6 bases). CDR3 sequence: CASSPLGLTDTQYF. The CDR3, as DNA: TGTGCCAGCTCACCGTTGGGACTTACAGATACGCAGTATTTT.